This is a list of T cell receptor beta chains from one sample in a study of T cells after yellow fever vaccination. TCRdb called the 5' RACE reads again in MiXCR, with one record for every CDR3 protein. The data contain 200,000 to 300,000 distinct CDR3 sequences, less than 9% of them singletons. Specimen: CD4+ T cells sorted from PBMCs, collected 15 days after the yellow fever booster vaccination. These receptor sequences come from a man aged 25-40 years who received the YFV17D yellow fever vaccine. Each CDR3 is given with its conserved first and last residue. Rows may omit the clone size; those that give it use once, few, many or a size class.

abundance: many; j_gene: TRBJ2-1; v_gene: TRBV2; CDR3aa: CARGDPVARLNEQFF
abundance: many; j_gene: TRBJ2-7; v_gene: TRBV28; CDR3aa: CASKGLAGVGTYEQYF
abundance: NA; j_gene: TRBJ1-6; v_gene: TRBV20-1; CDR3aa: CSAVGSSYNSPLHF
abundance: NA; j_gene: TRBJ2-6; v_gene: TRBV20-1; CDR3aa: CSARGRGSGANVLTF
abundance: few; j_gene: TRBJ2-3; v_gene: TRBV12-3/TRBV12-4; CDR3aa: CATSPGSGRRADTQYF
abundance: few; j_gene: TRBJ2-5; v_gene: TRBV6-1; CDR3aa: CASRISGRAAAETQYF
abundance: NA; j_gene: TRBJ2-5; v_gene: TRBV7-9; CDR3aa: CASTEAGTGGETQYF
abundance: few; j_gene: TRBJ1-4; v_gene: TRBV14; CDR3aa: CASSQQTLGEKLFF
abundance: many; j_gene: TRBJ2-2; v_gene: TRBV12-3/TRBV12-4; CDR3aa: CASRRRQGLMNTGELFF
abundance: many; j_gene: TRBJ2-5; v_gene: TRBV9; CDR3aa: CASSVAVSPGQETQYF
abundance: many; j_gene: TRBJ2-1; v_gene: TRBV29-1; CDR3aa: CSGGIGTSGSNEQFF
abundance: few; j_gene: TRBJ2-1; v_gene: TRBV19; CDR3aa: CASRGLAGEFYNEQFF
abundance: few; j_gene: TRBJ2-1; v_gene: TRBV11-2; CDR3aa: CASSLLARRYNEQFF
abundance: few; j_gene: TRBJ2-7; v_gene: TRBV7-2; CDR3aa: CASSLVGGSDYEQYF
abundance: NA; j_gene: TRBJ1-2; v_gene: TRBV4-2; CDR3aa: CASSQDYLGERGYTF
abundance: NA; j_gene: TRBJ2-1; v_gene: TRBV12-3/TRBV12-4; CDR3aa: CASSFRTSGYNEQFF
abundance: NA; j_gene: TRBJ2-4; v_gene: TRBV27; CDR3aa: CASSLSGSGIQYF
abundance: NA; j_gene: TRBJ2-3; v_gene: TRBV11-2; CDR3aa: CASIFADTQYF
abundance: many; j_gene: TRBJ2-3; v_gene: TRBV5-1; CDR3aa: CASSSGQNTDTQYF
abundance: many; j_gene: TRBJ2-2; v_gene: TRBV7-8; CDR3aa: CASSLAGGTNTGELFF
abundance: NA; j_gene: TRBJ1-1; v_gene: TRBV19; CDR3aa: CASTRQMNTEAFF
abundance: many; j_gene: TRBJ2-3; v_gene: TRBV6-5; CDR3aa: CASSYSGGGGSADTQYF
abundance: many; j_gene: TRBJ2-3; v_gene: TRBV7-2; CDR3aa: CASSSQVYDTQYF
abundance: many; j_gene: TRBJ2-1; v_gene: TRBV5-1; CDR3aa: CASSLVSSAYEQFF
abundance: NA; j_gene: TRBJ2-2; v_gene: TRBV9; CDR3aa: CASSAGLAGVTNTGELFF
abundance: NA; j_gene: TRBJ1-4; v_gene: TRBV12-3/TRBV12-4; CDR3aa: CASEDRNNEKLFF
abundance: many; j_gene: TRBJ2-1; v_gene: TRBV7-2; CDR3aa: CASSLLGETFF
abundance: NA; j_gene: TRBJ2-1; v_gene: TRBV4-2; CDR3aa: CASSQDGGLAGSNEQFF
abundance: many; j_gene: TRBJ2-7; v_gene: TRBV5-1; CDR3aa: CASSHVVAGAYEQYF
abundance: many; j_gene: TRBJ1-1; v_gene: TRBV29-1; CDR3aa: CSSRRGGVTEAFF
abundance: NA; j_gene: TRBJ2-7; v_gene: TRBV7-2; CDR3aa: CASSPPLSEQYF
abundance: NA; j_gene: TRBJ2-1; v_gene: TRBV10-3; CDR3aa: CAITGPSAYNEQFF
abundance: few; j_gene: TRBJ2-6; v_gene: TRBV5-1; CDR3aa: CASTPGGSGANVLTF
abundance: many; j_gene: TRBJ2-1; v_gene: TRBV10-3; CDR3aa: CAISSVTSQRHNEQFF
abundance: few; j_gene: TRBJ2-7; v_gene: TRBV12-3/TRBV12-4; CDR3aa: CASTPARGRVHEQYF
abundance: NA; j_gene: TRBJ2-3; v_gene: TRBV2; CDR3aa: CATSNGAAPLDTQYF
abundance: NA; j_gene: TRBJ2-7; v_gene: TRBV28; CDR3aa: CASGRAGLRVDF